The 5 T cell receptor beta chains in this list originate from one sample, sequenced in a study of shared clonotypes between healthy human individuals. The protocol was immunoSEQ multiplex PCR, while the TCRdb copy is restricted to in-frame clones and leaves out a portion. The data hold around 480,000 clones, with over 60% observed a single time. Sequenced input: PBMCs. The receptors were gathered from a woman in her thirties or forties in good health. Some clones in this sample may be carry-over from other donors' samples.

The V call is TRBV9, the J call TRBJ2-3, with D possibly being TRBD1 or TRBD2 (5 bases each). The length of the CDR3 is 14 residues. Germline CDR1 and CDR2: SGDLS and YYNGEE. V was trimmed by 2 bases and J by 4 bases, leaving 11 bases between them. This chain's CDR3 is CASSVGEDPDTQYF. DNA for the CDR3: TGTGCCAGCAGCGTGGGGGAAGATCCAGATACGCAGTATTTT.

This clone was recorded a few times. The chain combines TRBV4-1 with TRBJ2-5; unclear D gene. Germline-derived CDR1 and CDR2 are MGHRA and YSYEKL. V lost 0 bases and J 6 bases, leaving 14 bases between the germline ends. The CDR3 is made up of 15 amino acids. The CDR3, as DNA: TGCGCCAGCAGCCAAGATGTCCCAGGCTTCAAGACCCAGTACTTC. Protein product: CASSQDVPGFKTQYF.

This chain joins TRBV6-1 and TRBJ2-1; 9 positions match TRBD2. V was pared by 3 bases and J by 6 bases, with 6 bases of the junction left unmatched. The CDR3 contains 15 residues. Germline V lookup: CDR1 MNHNS, CDR2 SASEGT. CDR3 region: CASSDWREGSNEQFF. Written as DNA, the CDR3 is TGTGCCAGCAGTGACTGGCGGGAGGGGTCCAATGAGCAGTTCTTC.

This chain connects TRBV29-1 to TRBJ2-3, with D perhaps TRBD2 (5 bases). Germline V gene lookup returns CDR1 SQVTM and CDR2 ANQGSEA. V lost 0 bases to trimming and J lost 8 bases, with 18 bases between them. The CDR3 has 15 residues. CDR3 sequence (DNA): TGCAGCGTTGAAGATCTCGGGATAGGGCCAGGTACGCAGTATTTT. Residues: CSVEDLGIGPGTQYF.

The V gene is TRBV19, the J gene TRBJ1-1, with TRBD1 as a possible D gene (5 bases). CDR1 and CDR2 (germline): LNHDA, SQIVND (reference sequence). Trimming shortened V by 3 bases and J by 1 base, and 9 bases separated the two germline ends. CDR3 length: 14 amino acids. The DNA for the CDR3 is TGTGCCAGTAGTATCGGGACTACGAACACTGAAGCTTTCTTT. Translating it yields CASSIGTTNTEAFF.